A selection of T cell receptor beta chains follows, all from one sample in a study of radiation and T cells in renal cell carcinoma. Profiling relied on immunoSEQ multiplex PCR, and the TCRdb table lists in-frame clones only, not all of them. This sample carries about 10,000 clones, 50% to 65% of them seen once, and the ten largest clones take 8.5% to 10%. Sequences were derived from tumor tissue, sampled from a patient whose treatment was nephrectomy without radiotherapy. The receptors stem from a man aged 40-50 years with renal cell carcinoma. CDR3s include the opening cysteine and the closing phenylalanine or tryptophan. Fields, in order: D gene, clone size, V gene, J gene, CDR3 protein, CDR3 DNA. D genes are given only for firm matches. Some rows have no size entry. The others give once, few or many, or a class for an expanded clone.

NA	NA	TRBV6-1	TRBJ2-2	CASRAEWPNTGELFF	TGTGCCAGCAGGGCGGAGTGGCCGAACACCGGGGAGCTGTTTTTT
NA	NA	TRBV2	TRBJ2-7	CASSEAGGGIEQYF	TGTGCCAGCAGTGAGGCCGGAGGCGGTATCGAGCAGTACTTC
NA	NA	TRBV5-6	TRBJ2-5	CASSFLAGETQYF	TGTGCCAGCAGCTTTTTGGCAGGGGAGACCCAGTACTTC
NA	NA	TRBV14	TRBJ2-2	CASSQFTGSNTGELFF	TGTGCCAGCAGCCAATTCACGGGGTCTAACACCGGGGAGCTGTTTTTT
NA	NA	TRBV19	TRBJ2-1	CASRKTPARSYNEQFF	TGTGCCAGTAGGAAAACTCCCGCAAGGTCCTACAATGAGCAGTTCTTC
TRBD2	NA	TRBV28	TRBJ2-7	CASSSWTSPLSYEQYF	TGTGCCAGCAGTTCCTGGACTAGCCCCCTTTCCTACGAGCAGTACTTC
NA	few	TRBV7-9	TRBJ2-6	CASSLVQGSGANVLTF	TGTGCCAGCAGCTTAGTCCAGGGCTCTGGGGCCAACGTCCTGACTTTC
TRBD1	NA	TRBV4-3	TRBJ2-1	CASSQAGTAYNEQFF	TGCGCCAGCAGCCAAGCCGGGACAGCCTACAATGAGCAGTTCTTC
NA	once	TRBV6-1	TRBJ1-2	CASTPGEGFRYGYTF	TGTGCCAGCACCCCAGGTGAGGGGTTTCGCTATGGCTACACCTTC
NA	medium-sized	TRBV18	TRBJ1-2	CASSPTGPGDGYTF	TGTGCCAGCTCACCAACGGGCCCCGGGGATGGCTACACCTTC
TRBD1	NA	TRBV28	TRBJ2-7	CASSPGGGWKQYF	TGTGCCAGCAGTCCAGGGGGCGGGTGGAAGCAGTACTTC
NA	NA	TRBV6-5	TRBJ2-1	CASSSGGYSEQFF	TGTGCCAGCAGCTCGGGTGGTTATAGTGAGCAGTTCTTC
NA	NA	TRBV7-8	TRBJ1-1	CASSHDPFRNTEAFF	TGTGCCAGCAGCCACGACCCTTTCAGGAACACTGAAGCTTTCTTT
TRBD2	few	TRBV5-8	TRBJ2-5	CASTLAGVQETQYF	TGTGCCAGCACACTAGCGGGAGTCCAAGAGACCCAGTACTTC
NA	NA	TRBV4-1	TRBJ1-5	CASSQDSTGHGNQPQHF	TGCGCCAGCAGCCAAGATAGCACGGGGCACGGCAATCAGCCCCAGCATTTT
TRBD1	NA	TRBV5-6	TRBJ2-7	CASSQDRGREQYF	TGTGCCAGCAGCCAGGACAGGGGGCGCGAGCAGTACTTC
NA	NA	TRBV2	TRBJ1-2	CASGLDPNYGYTF	TGTGCCAGTGGCCTGGACCCTAACTATGGCTACACCTTC
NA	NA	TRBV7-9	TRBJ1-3	CASSFGGPNTIYF	TGTGCCAGCAGCTTTGGGGGCCCAAACACCATATATTTT
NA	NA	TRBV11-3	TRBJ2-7	CASRPDPYEQYF	TGTGCCAGCAGACCTGACCCCTACGAGCAGTACTTC
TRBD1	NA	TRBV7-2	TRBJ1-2	CASSPNRGQGGYTF	TGTGCCAGCAGCCCTAACAGGGGGCAGGGGGGCTACACCTTC
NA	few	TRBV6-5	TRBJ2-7	CASSDYEQYF	TGTGCCAGCAGTGACTACGAGCAGTACTTC
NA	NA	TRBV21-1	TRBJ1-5	CASSIEDGPYSNQPQHF	TGTGCCAGCAGCATCGAAGATGGGCCCTATAGCAATCAGCCCCAGCATTTT
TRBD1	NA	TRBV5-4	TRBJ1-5	CASSDGDRGSNQPQHF	TGTGCCAGCAGCGATGGTGACAGGGGTAGCAATCAGCCCCAGCATTTT
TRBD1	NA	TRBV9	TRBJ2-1	CASSVGGTGGPGLASNEQFF	TGTGCCAGCAGCGTAGGAGGGACAGGGGGTCCGGGACTCGCAAGCAATGAGCAGTTCTTC
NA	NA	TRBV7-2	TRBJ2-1	CASSLGFSYNEQFF	TGTGCCAGCAGCTTAGGGTTCTCCTACAATGAGCAGTTCTTC
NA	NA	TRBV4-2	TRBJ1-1	CASSQDPRGTEAFF	TGTGCCAGCAGCCAAGATCCCAGGGGTACTGAAGCTTTCTTT
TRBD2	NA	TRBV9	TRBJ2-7	CASSPGTSGSDPYEQYF	TGTGCCAGCAGCCCTGGGACTAGCGGGAGCGACCCCTACGAGCAGTACTTC
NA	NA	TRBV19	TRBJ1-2	CASSIVAASGYTF	TGTGCCAGTAGTATTGTAGCCGCGAGTGGCTACACCTTC
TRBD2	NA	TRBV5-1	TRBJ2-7	CASSLAAGDNYEQYF	TGCGCCAGCAGCTTGGCAGCGGGAGATAACTACGAGCAGTACTTC
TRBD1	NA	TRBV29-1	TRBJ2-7	CSVVQGAEGEQYF	TGCAGCGTTGTGCAGGGGGCAGAGGGCGAGCAGTACTTC
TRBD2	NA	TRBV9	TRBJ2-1	CASSAQSGRRYNEQFF	TGTGCCAGCAGCGCCCAGAGCGGGAGAAGGTACAATGAGCAGTTCTTC
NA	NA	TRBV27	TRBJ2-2	CASSLGASTGELFF	TGTGCCAGCAGCCTTGGGGCTAGTACCGGGGAGCTGTTTTTT
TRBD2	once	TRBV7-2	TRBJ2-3	CASREATSPALDTQYF	TGTGCCAGCAGGGAAGCGACTAGCCCGGCGTTGGATACGCAGTATTTT
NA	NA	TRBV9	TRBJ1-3	CASSVGGRTAGNTIYF	TGTGCCAGCAGCGTAGGTGGCAGGACCGCTGGAAACACCATATATTTT
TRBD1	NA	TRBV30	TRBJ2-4	CAWSGDREAKNIQYF	TGTGCCTGGAGTGGAGACAGGGAGGCCAAAAACATTCAGTACTTC
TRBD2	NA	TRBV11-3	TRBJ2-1	CASSLKLAGGEQFF	TGTGCCAGCAGCTTAAAGCTAGCGGGGGGTGAGCAGTTCTTC
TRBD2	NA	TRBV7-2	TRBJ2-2	CASSLEGLAGEGTGELFF	TGTGCCAGCAGCCTTGAGGGATTAGCGGGAGAGGGTACCGGGGAGCTGTTTTTT
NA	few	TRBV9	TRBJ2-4	CASSVDENIQYF	TGTGCCAGCAGCGTAGACGAAAACATTCAGTACTTC
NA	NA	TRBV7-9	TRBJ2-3	CASSSAIPDTQYF	TGTGCCAGCAGCTCGGCCATACCAGATACGCAGTATTTT
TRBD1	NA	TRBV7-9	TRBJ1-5	CASSRTTGGGEPQHF	TGTGCCAGCAGCCGAACTACAGGGGGCGGGGAGCCCCAGCATTTT
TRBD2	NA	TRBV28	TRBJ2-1	CASRKGLAGAEQFF	TGTGCCAGCAGGAAGGGACTAGCGGGAGCTGAGCAGTTCTTC